Shown below are 27 T cell receptor beta chains from a single sample sequenced in a study of blood T cells in healthy people across ages. Together with a sample-barcoded 5' primer, a J-beta primer mix was included in a second PCR lasting about 7 to 11 cycles. TCRdb reanalysed the 5' RACE reads using MiXCR and keeps one entry per CDR3 protein. The sample includes 1.5 million to 1.9 million distinct CDR3 sequences, 35% to 45% seen only once; the top ten take about 4%. The sample taken for sequencing was blood. Receptors originate from a woman under 30 in good health.

This clonotype was observed a handful of times. This rearrangement joins TRBV20-1 to TRBJ1-1; 7 positions match TRBD1. The CDR3 spans 16 residues. V lost 3 bases, J lost 0 bases, and 10 bases stayed unmatched. Germline CDR1 and CDR2: DFQATT and SNEGSKA (reference sequence). CDR3 DNA: TGCAGTGCTAGTGATGACAGGGCGGGAGTGAACACTGAAGCTTTCTTT. This gives the protein CSASDDRAGVNTEAFF.

This clonotype has a handful of counts. The chain joins TRBV10-3 to TRBJ2-7; tentative D call: TRBD1 (5 bases). Trimming shortened V by 3 bases and J by 6 bases, and 15 bases separated the two germline ends. The germline V gene encodes CDR1 ENHRY and CDR2 SYGVKD. This CDR3 has 14 residues. CDR3 sequence (DNA): TGTGCCATCAGTGACAGGGCGGCTTTCTCCGAGCAGTACTTC. Translation: CAISDRAAFSEQYF.

A note on this clonotype: This sequence may be a read error, since a much larger clone differs from it by one base. The rearrangement links TRBV10-3 to TRBJ2-7; 7 nucleotides line up with TRBD1. Germline V gives CDR1 ENHRY, CDR2 SYGVKD. The CDR3 sequence is 14 residues long. After removal of 3 bases from V and 3 bases from J, the junction contained 5 bases not matched to a gene. The CDR3 is CAISEEPGGYEQYF. Here the CDR3 DNA reads TGTGCCATCAGTGAAGAGCCAGGGGGCTACGAGCAGTACTTC.

The chain uses TRBV6-5 and TRBJ2-7; D remains unclear. With 6 bases removed from V and 2 bases from J, the gap between germline ends came to 17 bases. The CDR3 is 15 amino acids. Germline V lookup: CDR1 MNHEY, CDR2 SVGAGI. CDR3 sequence (DNA): TGTGCCAGCAGACCTACCCCTCAAAACCCCTACGAGCAGTACTTC. Its translation: CASRPTPQNPYEQYF.

This clonotype was counted between two and nine times. V gene TRBV29-1 combines with J gene TRBJ1-2, with TRBD1 identical over 11 bases. Unmatched junction bases numbered 7, after V lost 7 bases and J lost 9 bases. The CDR3 contains 12 residues. Germline V lookup: CDR1 SQVTM, CDR2 ANQGSEA. DNA for the CDR3: TGCAGCGCAAGCCGGGACAGGGGGAGCTACACCTTC. Amino acid sequence: CSASRDRGSYTF. Filled out from reference TRBV29-1 and TRBJ1-2, the complete variable domain reads SAVISQKPSRDICQRGTSLTIQCQVDSQVTMMFWYRQQPGQSLTLIATANQGSEATYESGFVIDKFPISRPNLTFSTLTVSNMSPEDSSIYLCSASRDRGSYTFGSGTRLTVV.

This clonotype showed up just a few times. This chain connects TRBV6-5 to TRBJ2-1; D gene unclear. Germline CDR1 is MNHEY and CDR2 is SVGAGI. The CDR3 has 18 residues. V was pared by 4 bases and J by 1 base, with 20 bases between. As DNA, the CDR3 is TGTGCCAGCAGTTGGGCGGTAGGGCTAGGCGGTTCCTACAATGAGCAGTTCTTC. Its protein product is CASSWAVGLGGSYNEQFF.

This chain connects TRBV7-2 to TRBJ2-2, with 9 bases lining up with TRBD2. Germline CDR1 SGHTA, CDR2 FQGNSA. Trimming cost V 5 bases and J 4 bases; bases outside gene matches: 8. The length of the CDR3 is 16 residues. The DNA of the CDR3 is TGTGCCAGCAGCACTCGACTAGCGGAGACCACCGGGGAGCTGTTTTTT. Translation: CASSTRLAETTGELFF.

This clonotype occurred a few times. The V gene is TRBV25-1, the J gene TRBJ1-5; no definite D call. V lost 7 bases, J lost 0 bases, and 7 bases lay in between. The CDR3 has 13 residues. Germline lookup yields CDR1 MGHDK and CDR2 SYGVNS. Written as DNA, the CDR3 is TGTGCCAGCAAGGGCCATAGCAATCAGCCCCAGCATTTT. Translating gives CASKGHSNQPQHF.

The rearrangement joins TRBV27 to TRBJ2-7, with 7 nucleotides matching TRBD1. After removal of 6 bases from V and 5 bases from J, the junction contained 10 bases not matched to a gene. Germline lookup yields CDR1 MNHEY and CDR2 SMNVEV (reference sequence). The CDR3 spans 14 residues. CDR3 in amino acids: CASSPDRTLDEQYF. The DNA of the CDR3 is TGTGCCAGCAGCCCGGACAGGACTCTCGACGAGCAGTACTTC.

CDR3 nucleotides: TGCAGTGCTAGCCGGGGATCGCCCGCGAACACCGGGGAGCTGTTTTTT. It translates to CSASRGSPANTGELFF. V gene TRBV20-1 combines with J gene TRBJ2-2, with a tentative D call TRBD2 (5 bases). V lost 3 bases, J lost 0 bases, and 14 bases lay in between. Germline values: CDR1 DFQATT, CDR2 SNEGSKA (reference sequence). The CDR3 is made up of 16 amino acids.

The chain uses TRBV12-3 or TRBV12-4 and TRBJ2-6; unclear D gene. The CDR3 runs 15 residues. Trimming removed 6 bases at V and 0 bases at J, with 9 bases between. CDR3 DNA: TGTGCCAGCAGGGCCCTAGGCTCTGGGGCCAACGTCCTGACTTTC. Encoded protein: CASRALGSGANVLTF.

Details on this clonotype: The junction departs from the called germline gene at one end, perhaps through a read error. This chain links TRBV2 with TRBJ1-5; perhaps TRBD1 as D (6 bases). This CDR3 has 14 amino acids. Germline values: CDR1 SNHLY, CDR2 FYNNEI. The DNA of the CDR3 is TGTGCCAGCAGTGTGGGGGCCGGGGATCAGTCCCAGCATTTT. Its translation is CASSVGAGDQSQHF.

The chain joins TRBV20-1 to TRBJ2-7; tentatively, D is TRBD1 (7 bases). Looked up from germline, CDR1 is DFQATT and CDR2 is SNEGSKA (reference sequence). The CDR3 spans 15 residues. The ends were cut back, 0 bases at V and 4 bases at J, with 16 bases in the middle. CDR3 sequence reads: CSARDWFQGGYEQYF. As DNA, the CDR3 is TGCAGTGCTAGAGATTGGTTCCAGGGGGGTTACGAGCAGTACTTC.

The chain joins TRBV4-3 to TRBJ2-3, with 13 bases identical to TRBD2. The CDR3 totals 16 residues. Germline loops: CDR1 LGHNA, CDR2 YSLEER. The V and J ends lost 0 bases and 4 bases, in that order; junction bases with no gene match: 1. The CDR3 protein is CASSQEGTSGADTQYF. The CDR3 DNA sequence: TGCGCCAGCAGCCAAGAGGGGACTAGCGGGGCAGATACGCAGTATTTT.

This clonotype came up a few times. The V call is TRBV5-6, the J call TRBJ2-1; 8 nucleotides match TRBD2. V was clipped by 6 bases and J by 3 bases; unmatched bases: 8. The CDR3 is made up of 15 amino acids. In germline, CDR1 is SGHDT, CDR2 YYEEEE. The CDR3, as DNA: TGTGCCAGCAACCCCAGCGGGAGTTTCTACAATGAGCAGTTCTTC. Protein sequence: CASNPSGSFYNEQFF.

This clonotype occurred a few times. The CDR3: CASSYPRTGANYGYTF. The CDR3 DNA reads TGTGCCAGCAGTTACCCCCGGACAGGGGCAAACTATGGCTACACCTTC. The chain couples TRBV6-6 to TRBJ1-2; 9 nucleotides match TRBD1. V lost 2 bases and J lost 2; bases outside the gene matches: 6. Looked up from germline, CDR1 is MNHNY and CDR2 is SVGAGI (reference sequence). The length of the CDR3 is 16 residues.

The V call is TRBV28, the J call TRBJ2-1; TRBD1 might be the D (5 bases). The CDR3 length is 12 residues. V was clipped by 8 bases and J by 12 bases, with 17 bases between them. Germline V CDR1 and CDR2: MDHEN, SYDVKM. The CDR3 bases are TGTGCCAGCCAAACTACGCGACAGCGGCAGTTCTTC. Encoded protein: CASQTTRQRQFF.

V and J are TRBV7-6 and TRBJ1-2; D perhaps matches TRBD1 (6 bases). In germline, CDR1 is SGHVS, CDR2 FNYEAQ. V was pared by 2 bases and J by 6 bases, with 16 bases between. CDR3 length: 15 amino acids. The CDR3 coding sequence is TGTGCCAGCAGCTTAAGCGCCGGACAGAACCATGGCTACACCTTC. This translates into CASSLSAGQNHGYTF.

The V call is TRBV30, the J call TRBJ2-7, with D unclear. The CDR3 length is 13 residues. Trimming left V 2 bases short and J 2 bases short, with 10 bases between. The germline CDR1 and CDR2 sequences are GTSNPN and SVGIG (reference sequence). CDR3 nucleotides: TGTGCCTGGAGTACGACCCGGGCCTACGAGCAGTACTTC. Its protein product is CAWSTTRAYEQYF.

This chain joins TRBV7-9 and TRBJ2-2; unclear D gene. Trimming took 5 bases from V and 6 from J, leaving 10 bases between them. This CDR3 is built from 13 residues. Germline values: CDR1 SEHNR, CDR2 FQNEAQ (reference sequence). CDR3 residues: CASSQLSAGELFF. CDR3 DNA: TGTGCCAGCAGCCAACTGTCCGCCGGGGAGCTGTTTTTT.

The CDR3 DNA reads as TGTGCCAGCCTCTACCGCTCGAGGAACACAGATACGCAGTATTTT. Residues: CASLYRSRNTDTQYF. V is TRBV7-2 and J is TRBJ2-3; D unclear. CDR1 and CDR2 from the germline V gene are SGHTA and FQGNSA. The length of the CDR3 is 15 residues. Trimming removed 8 bases from V and 2 bases from J, with 17 bases in between.

The rearrangement uses TRBV20-1 and TRBJ2-1; the match to TRBD1 covers 9 bases. From germline, CDR1 is DFQATT and CDR2 SNEGSKA (reference sequence). The CDR3 is 17 amino acids. V shed 6 bases and J 3 bases; nucleotides not matched to a gene: 15. For the CDR3, the DNA is TGCAGTGCCACCCGGGACAGGGACATCCGCGGCTACAATGAGCAGTTCTTC. This codes for CSATRDRDIRGYNEQFF.

Turning to this clonotype: One end of the junction varies from germline; a read error may be responsible. V is TRBV24-1 and J is TRBJ1-2, with 9 bases that match TRBD1. The CDR3 has 13 residues. Germline CDR1 and CDR2: KGHDR and SFDVKD. This CDR3 reads CAIRQGVGYGYAF. As DNA, the CDR3 is TGTGCCATCCGACAGGGGGTGGGCTATGGCTACGCCTTC.

This clonotype was recorded a few times. This chain connects TRBV12-3 or TRBV12-4 to TRBJ2-5; D may be TRBD2 (6 bases). This CDR3 is 14 amino acids long. V was clipped by 3 bases and J by 1 base, with 9 bases between them. CDR3 in DNA: TGTGCCAGCAGTTTGTGGGGACTCCAAGAGACCCAGTACTTC. Amino acid sequence: CASSLWGLQETQYF.

This clonotype was seen a handful of times. The DNA for the CDR3 is TGTGCCAGCAGTCAATTCTCTGGCACGCAGTATTTT. This translates into CASSQFSGTQYF. The rearrangement uses TRBV27 and TRBJ2-3, with D uncertain. This CDR3 is 12 amino acids long. Germline V CDR1 and CDR2: MNHEY, SMNVEV (reference sequence). V gave up 5 bases and J gave up 9 bases, with 12 bases separating them.

This clonotype has more than one count but fewer than ten. The chain is built from TRBV7-2 and TRBJ1-2; D might be TRBD1 (6 bases). Between the trimmed V and J ends, which lost 1 base and 1 base, there was a span of 16 bases. The CDR3 length is 17 residues. Germline V CDR1 and CDR2: SGHTA, FQGNSA. In DNA, the CDR3 is TGTGCCAGCAGCTTAGGGCAGGGGTGGTTGATTAACTATGGCTACACCTTC. It yields the protein CASSLGQGWLINYGYTF.

This clonotype came up a few times. The chain is built from TRBV7-2 and TRBJ1-1; D not resolved. The CDR3 spans 13 residues. Germline assignment: CDR1 SGHTA and CDR2 FQGNSA. V lost 6 bases, J lost 1 base, and 9 bases lay in between. The CDR3 nucleotides are TGTGCCAGCAGACGGTGGGAGAACACTGAAGCTTTCTTT. This encodes CASRRWENTEAFF. Full variable domain (rest looked up from reference TRBV7-2 and TRBJ1-1): GAGVSQSPSNKVTEKGKDVELRCDPISGHTALYWYRQSLGQGLEFLIYFQGNSAPDKSGLPSDRFSAERTGGSVSTLTIQRTQQEDSAVYLCASRRWENTEAFFGQGTRLTVV.